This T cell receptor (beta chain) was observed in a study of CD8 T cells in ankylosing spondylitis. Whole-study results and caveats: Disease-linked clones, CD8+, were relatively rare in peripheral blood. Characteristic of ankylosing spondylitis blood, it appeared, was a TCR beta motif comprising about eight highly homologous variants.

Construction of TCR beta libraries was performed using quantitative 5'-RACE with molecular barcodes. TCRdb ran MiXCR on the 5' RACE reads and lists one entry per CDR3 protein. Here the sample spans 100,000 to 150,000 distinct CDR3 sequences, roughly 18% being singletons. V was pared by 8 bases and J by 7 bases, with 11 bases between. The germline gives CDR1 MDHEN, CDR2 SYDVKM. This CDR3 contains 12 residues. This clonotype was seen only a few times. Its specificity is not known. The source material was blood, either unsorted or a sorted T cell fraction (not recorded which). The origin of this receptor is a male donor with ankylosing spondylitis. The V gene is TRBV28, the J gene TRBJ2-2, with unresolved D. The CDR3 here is CASGVLNGELFF. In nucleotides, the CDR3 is TGTGCCAGCGGGGTTCTCAACGGGGAGCTGTTTTTT. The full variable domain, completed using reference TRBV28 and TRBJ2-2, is DVKVTQSSRYLVKRTGEKVFLECVQDMDHENMFWYRQDPGLGLRLIYFSYDVKMKEKGDIPEGYSVSREKKERFSLILESASTNQTSMYLCASGVLNGELFFGEGSRLTVL.